The 13 T cell receptor beta chains in this list originate from one sample, sequenced in a study of shared clonotypes between healthy human individuals. Libraries were prepared by immunoSEQ multiplex PCR; TCRdb keeps only in-frame clonotypes and omits some of them. The table shows around 750,000 clones, with around 72% occurring only once. The sequenced sample consisted of memory CD4+ T cells sorted from blood. Noted subset: CD45RA-negative fraction. The receptors originated from a woman under 40 in good health.

The J gene is TRBJ1-1, the V gene TRBV7-9; 9 nucleotides agree with TRBD1. The ends lost 2 bases at V and 6 bases at J; junction bases unmatched: 10. Germline CDR1 SEHNR, CDR2 FQNEAQ (reference sequence). The CDR3 length is 16 residues. CDR3 DNA sequence: TGTGCCAGCAGCTTAATGGGACAGGGTTCTTTACCTGAAGCTTTCTTT. Translated: CASSLMGQGSLPEAFF. The full variable domain, with the rest looked up from reference TRBV7-9 and TRBJ1-1, is DTGVSQNPRHKITKRGQNVTFRCDPISEHNRLYWYRQTLGQGPEFLTYFQNEAQLEKSRLLSDRFSAERPKGSFSTLEIQRTEQGDSAMYLCASSLMGQGSLPEAFFGQGTRLTVV.

The chain is built from TRBV7-6 and TRBJ2-2, with D tentatively TRBD1 or TRBD2 (5 bases each). The germline CDR1 and CDR2 sequences are SGHVS and FNYEAQ. This CDR3 is built from 15 residues. V lost 4 bases and J lost 1, with 10 bases in between. The CDR3 DNA sequence: TGTGCCAGCAGCTCCGGGACGGTGAACACCGGGGAGCTGTTTTTT. Protein sequence: CASSSGTVNTGELFF.

This clone was counted a few times. The chain has TRBV28 and TRBJ2-2; D possibly corresponds to TRBD1 (6 bases). Looked up from germline, CDR1 is MDHEN and CDR2 is SYDVKM. The CDR3 loop spans 13 amino acids. V was clipped by 5 bases and J by 7 bases, with 11 bases between them. The CDR3 spells CASSRSGVGELFF. DNA of the CDR3: TGTGCCAGCAGTCGATCAGGGGTCGGGGAGCTGTTTTTT.

This chain uses TRBV21-1 with TRBJ2-4; TRBD1, the table's D call, lacks a check against the DNA. TRBV21-1 is a pseudogene locus. The CDR3 has 14 amino acids. This chain's CDR3 is CASLVGGGKNIQYF. The DNA for the CDR3 is TGTGCCAGCCTAGTTGGGGGCGGGAAAAACATTCAGTACTTC.

The chain joins TRBV10-3 to TRBJ1-1; TRBD1 is a possible D gene (6 bases). Germline-derived CDR1 and CDR2 are ENHRY and SYGVKD. The CDR3 contains 13 residues. Deletions cut 8 bases from V and 0 bases from J, with 10 bases between. The CDR3: CAIAGTMNTEAFF. The CDR3 DNA sequence: TGTGCCATCGCCGGGACAATGAACACTGAAGCTTTCTTT.

With respect to this clone: This sample includes further DNA sequences coding for the same CDR3. The rearrangement uses TRBV27 and TRBJ2-1; tentatively, D is TRBD1 (5 bases). Germline V gene sequence: CDR1 MNHEY, CDR2 SMNVEV (reference sequence). The length of the CDR3 is 15 residues. V was trimmed by 4 bases and J by 0 bases, leaving 10 bases between them. CDR3 bases: TGTGCCAGCAGTTCACAGGAGAGCTCCTACAATGAGCAGTTCTTC. It is translated as CASSSQESSYNEQFF.

This rearrangement joins TRBV5-4 to TRBJ2-2; 9 bases fit TRBD1. CDR3 size: 19 residues. Germline lookup yields CDR1 SGHNT and CDR2 YYREEE (reference sequence). J gave up 4 bases and V 10 bases, and 23 bases lay outside the gene matches. The CDR3 region is CACSGGTGTLRSGTGELFF. The CDR3, as DNA: TGTGCCTGCTCCGGGGGGACAGGGACCCTTCGGTCGGGCACCGGGGAGCTGTTTTTT.

V and J are TRBV5-1 and TRBJ2-5; 11 bases are shared with TRBD2. Unmatched junction bases numbered 4, after V lost 1 base and J lost 5 bases. The germline gives CDR1 SGHRS, CDR2 YFSETQ. This CDR3 contains 15 residues. CDR3 amino acids: CASSLTSGRGETQYF. CDR3 bases: TGCGCCAGCAGCTTGACTAGCGGGAGAGGGGAGACCCAGTACTTC.

This chain connects TRBV2 to TRBJ1-5; 7 bases fit TRBD1. Germline-derived CDR1 and CDR2 are SNHLY and FYNNEI. Trimming cost V 2 bases and J 2 bases; bases outside gene matches: 3. This CDR3 comprises 15 residues. The chain's CDR3 is CASSEWQGGNQPQHF. The CDR3 DNA follows: TGTGCCAGCAGTGAATGGCAGGGGGGCAATCAGCCCCAGCATTTT.

This clone has ten or more counts. The V and J genes are TRBV25-1 and TRBJ2-2; D ambiguous. There are 11 residues in the CDR3. V shed 7 bases and J shed 8 bases, with 8 bases lying between them. The V gene's germline CDR1 is MGHDK and CDR2 SYGVNS. The CDR3 protein is CASTLRGELFF. The CDR3 DNA sequence: TGTGCCAGCACCCTTAGGGGGGAGCTGTTTTTT.

The chain links TRBV5-1 to TRBJ2-5; D is ambiguous. Germline V CDR1 and CDR2: SGHRS, YFSETQ. The germline V and J ends were trimmed by 2 bases and 1 base, with 9 bases remaining between them. This CDR3 is 14 amino acids long. DNA for the CDR3: TGCGCCAGCAGCTTCTCCCCGGCCCAAGAGACCCAGTACTTC. This sequence encodes CASSFSPAQETQYF. Complete variable domain (other parts from reference TRBV5-1 and TRBJ2-5): KAGVTQTPRYLIKTRGQQVTLSCSPISGHRSVSWYQQTPGQGLQFLFEYFSETQRNKGNFPGRFSGRQFSNSRSEMNVSTLELGDSALYLCASSFSPAQETQYFGPGTRLLVL.

The chain links TRBV27 to TRBJ2-7; 12 positions agree with TRBD1. This CDR3 is built from 19 residues. Germline V CDR1 and CDR2: MNHEY, SMNVEV (reference sequence). V lost 6 bases to trimming and J lost 3 bases; unmatched junction nucleotides: 18. The CDR3 region has the DNA TGTGCCAGCAGAAATCAAGCCGGGACAGGGGGCGGGTCAGGCTACGAGCAGTACTTC. This codes for CASRNQAGTGGGSGYEQYF.

The gene calls are TRBV19 and TRBJ2-1; 12 bases map to TRBD2. This CDR3 region has 17 residues. J lost 4 bases, V lost 5 bases, and 9 bases had no gene match. Looked up from germline, CDR1 is LNHDA and CDR2 is SQIVND (reference sequence). The DNA for the CDR3 is TGTGCCAGTAGTGCAAGACTAGCGGGAGCCAGATACAATGAGCAGTTCTTC. This gives the protein CASSARLAGARYNEQFF.